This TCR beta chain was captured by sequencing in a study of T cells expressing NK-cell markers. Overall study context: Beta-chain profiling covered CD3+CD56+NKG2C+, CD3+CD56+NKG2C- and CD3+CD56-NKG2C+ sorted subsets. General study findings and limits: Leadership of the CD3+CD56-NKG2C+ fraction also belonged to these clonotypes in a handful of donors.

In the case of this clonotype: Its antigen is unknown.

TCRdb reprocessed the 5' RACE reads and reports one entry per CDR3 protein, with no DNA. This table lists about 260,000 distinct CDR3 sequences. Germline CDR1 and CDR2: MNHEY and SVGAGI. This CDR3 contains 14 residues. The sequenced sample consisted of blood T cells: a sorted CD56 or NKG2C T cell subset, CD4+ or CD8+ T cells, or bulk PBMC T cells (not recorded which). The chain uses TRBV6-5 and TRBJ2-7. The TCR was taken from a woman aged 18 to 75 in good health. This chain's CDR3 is CASSYKAESYEQYF.